The 31 T cell receptor beta chains reported below all come from one sample, sequenced in a study of PD-1 blockade in mismatch repair-deficient tumors (dated by TCRdb to the late 2010s). The library was prepared using the immunoSEQ multiplex PCR assay. TCRdb took over this immuneACCESS table, retaining in-frame rearrangements with V and J assigned. Such tables are incomplete; in checked studies, under half of the missing clones stem from an unresolved V gene, and the remainder is unexplained. In all, the sample holds around 120,000 clones, and 85% to 90% of those were seen once. Approximately 13% of the sample rests with the top ten. Specimen: peripheral blood, collected 44 weeks after starting pembrolizumab. The receptors derive from an adult with mismatch repair-deficient cancer.

This clone was seen once. The chain employs TRBV15 and TRBJ2-7; possible D gene TRBD1, 6 bases. V lost 3 bases and J 2 bases, leaving 14 bases between the germline ends. Germline V gene sequence: CDR1 LNHNV, CDR2 YYDKDF (reference sequence). This CDR3 has 15 amino acids. CDR3 residues: CATSRERTATYEQYF. CDR3 DNA sequence: TGTGCCACCAGCAGGGAGAGGACAGCAACCTACGAGCAGTACTTC.

The chain couples TRBV11-2 to TRBJ2-2; no clear D. Germline CDR1 is SGHAT and CDR2 is FQNNGV. The CDR3 extends over 18 amino acids. Between the trimmed V and J ends, which lost 2 bases and 0 bases, there was a span of 16 bases. CDR3 loop: CASSLTNLEPPNTGELFF. As DNA, the CDR3 is TGTGCCAGCAGCTTAACAAACCTCGAACCCCCGAACACCGGGGAGCTGTTTTTT.

The genes are TRBV5-1 and TRBJ1-1; maybe TRBD1 (6 bases). This CDR3 comprises 13 residues. V was pared by 1 base and J by 4 bases, with 8 bases between. The V gene's germline CDR1 is SGHRS and CDR2 YFSETQ. CDR3 DNA: TGCGCCAGCAGCTTGACAGGGAGCACTGAAGCTTTCTTT. This encodes CASSLTGSTEAFF.

The chain links TRBV5-1 to TRBJ2-7; D ambiguous. V was trimmed by 0 bases and J by 2 bases, leaving 6 bases between them. The CDR3 extends over 13 amino acids. The germline V gene encodes CDR1 SGHRS and CDR2 YFSETQ. The CDR3 loop reads CASSLGLPYEQYF. CDR3 in DNA: TGCGCCAGCAGCTTGGGACTGCCCTACGAGCAGTACTTC.

The chain joins TRBV21-1 to TRBJ1-5. TRBV21-1 is listed as a pseudogene. This CDR3 is 22 amino acids long. CDR3 coding DNA: TGTGCCAGCAGCAAAGCGCCGGCAGTAGAGGATTGTCAAGAGTATAGCAATCAGCCCCAGCATTTT. It translates to CASSKAPAVEDCQEYSNQPQHF.

V usage is TRBV27 and J usage is TRBJ2-1; no definite D call. From germline, CDR1 is MNHEY and CDR2 SMNVEV (reference sequence). The CDR3 is 13 amino acids. Trimming removed 5 bases at V and 5 bases at J, with 10 bases between. The CDR3 loop is CASSPNQNNEQFF. The CDR3 DNA reads as TGTGCCAGCAGTCCTAACCAGAACAATGAGCAGTTCTTC.

The chain recombines TRBV7-9 with TRBJ2-2, with D unresolved. This CDR3 comprises 13 residues. The V gene's germline CDR1 is SEHNR and CDR2 FQNEAQ (reference sequence). The V end was cut by 5 bases, the J end by 8 bases, with 12 bases between. CDR3 coding DNA: TGTGCCAGCAGCCCCGCCTTCTCGGGGGAGCTGTTTTTT. This codes for CASSPAFSGELFF.

The chain uses TRBV7-2 and TRBJ2-1; unclear D gene. Trimming shortened V by 7 bases and J by 7 bases, and 17 bases separated the two germline ends. This CDR3 contains 14 residues. Germline CDR1 and CDR2: SGHTA and FQGNSA. Here the CDR3 reads CASTPPMTGNEQFF. The CDR3 region has the DNA TGTGCCAGCACCCCCCCAATGACTGGGAATGAGCAGTTCTTC.

V usage is TRBV19 and J usage is TRBJ2-1; perhaps TRBD2 as D (5 bases). Germline V gene lookup returns CDR1 LNHDA and CDR2 SQIVND (reference sequence). This CDR3 spans 13 amino acids. V lost 3 bases and J 9 bases, leaving 12 bases between the germline ends. For the CDR3, the DNA is TGTGCCAGTAGTATTGGGGAGCCACGTGAGCAGTTCTTC. This translates into CASSIGEPREQFF.

The V and J genes are TRBV27 and TRBJ2-1; TRBD1 might be the D (8 bases). The germline V gene has CDR1 MNHEY and CDR2 SMNVEV (reference sequence). Between the trimmed V and J ends, which lost 2 bases and 6 bases, there was a span of 14 bases. This CDR3 region has 15 residues. The CDR3 region is CASSLSTGGVNEQFF. The CDR3 DNA is TGTGCCAGCAGTTTAAGTACAGGGGGGGTCAATGAGCAGTTCTTC.

This clone was counted once. The chain links TRBV7-9 to TRBJ2-7, with 8 bases matching TRBD2. This CDR3 has 16 residues. V was pared by 4 bases and J by 2 bases, with 10 bases of the junction left unmatched. Germline assignment: CDR1 SEHNR and CDR2 FQNEAQ (reference sequence). CDR3: CASSSIHGGGTYEQYF. CDR3 nucleotide sequence: TGTGCCAGCAGCTCAATCCACGGGGGGGGTACCTACGAGCAGTACTTC.

The chain joins TRBV6-6 to TRBJ1-5; maybe TRBD1 (6 bases). In germline, CDR1 is MNHNY, CDR2 SVGAGI (reference sequence). CDR3 length: 16 amino acids. Trimming took 1 base from V and 7 from J, leaving 17 bases between them. This chain's CDR3 is CASSYFPQGIGQPQHF. The CDR3 nucleotides are TGTGCCAGCAGTTACTTTCCACAGGGAATCGGGCAGCCCCAGCATTTT.

The rearrangement uses TRBV4-3 and TRBJ2-2; 7 bases agree with TRBD2. The CDR3 has 16 residues. V gave up 2 bases and J gave up 3 bases; unmatched junction bases: 6. Germline values: CDR1 LGHNA, CDR2 YSLEER. The DNA of the CDR3 is TGCGCCAGCAGCCAAAGATGGGGGGGTTACACCGGGGAGCTGTTTTTT. Amino acid sequence: CASSQRWGGYTGELFF.

CDR3 loop: CASSSLSYEQYF. CDR3 in DNA: TGTGCCAGCAGCTCCCTCTCCTACGAGCAGTACTTC. The chain is built from TRBV13 and TRBJ2-7; no definite D call. The CDR3 loop spans 12 amino acids. V was shortened by 4 bases and J by 0 bases, with 4 bases between the two germline ends. Germline CDR1 is PRHDT and CDR2 is FYEKMQ (reference sequence).

CDR3 bases: TGTGCCACCTCGGCAGGGAACAATCAGCCCCAGCATTTT. This gives the protein CATSAGNNQPQHF. V usage is TRBV2 and J usage is TRBJ1-5, with a possible D match to TRBD1 (5 bases). CDR1 is SNHLY and CDR2 is FYNNEI in the germline V gene. Trimming stripped 10 bases from V and 3 bases from J, with 13 bases between. CDR3 length: 13 residues. The full variable domain, completed using reference TRBV2 and TRBJ1-5, is EPEVTQTPSHQVTQMGQEVILRCVPISNHLYFYWYRQILGQKVEFLVSFYNNEISEKSEIFDDQFSVERPDGSNFTLKIRSTKLEDSAMYFCATSAGNNQPQHFGDGTRLSIL.

The chain combines TRBV15 with TRBJ1-5; 7 bases fit TRBD1. The germline V gene has CDR1 LNHNV and CDR2 YYDKDF (reference sequence). Losses at the gene ends were 2 bases for V and 6 bases for J; bases not matched to a gene: 7. This CDR3 contains 15 residues. For the CDR3, the DNA is TGTGCCACCAGCAGACCGACAGGGAGGGTTCAGCCCCAGCATTTT. This sequence encodes CATSRPTGRVQPQHF.

J is TRBJ2-3 and V is TRBV28; D is perhaps TRBD2 (5 bases). The CDR3 has 16 residues. V was cut by 6 bases and J by 2 bases, with 18 bases left in between. The germline V gene has CDR1 MDHEN and CDR2 SYDVKM. The CDR3 DNA sequence: TGTGCCAGCAGCCCCTTAACTAGTGGCCCCACAGATACGCAGTATTTT. This sequence encodes CASSPLTSGPTDTQYF.

The rearrangement uses TRBV7-9 and TRBJ2-3, with TRBD1 as a possible D gene (5 bases). The CDR3 totals 14 residues. The germline gives CDR1 SEHNR, CDR2 FQNEAQ (reference sequence). Trimming removed 5 bases at V and 4 bases at J, with 13 bases between. CDR3 sequence (DNA): TGTGCCAGCAGCCACCCTGGGGCGCCAGATACGCAGTATTTT. Encoded protein: CASSHPGAPDTQYF.

This chain links TRBV5-4 with TRBJ1-2, with D unclear. Trimming removed 4 bases from V and 8 bases from J, with 36 bases in between. CDR1 and CDR2 (germline): SGHNT, YYREEE (reference sequence). The CDR3 has 20 amino acids. CDR3 nucleotide sequence: TGTGCCAGCAGCATCGGCCCCAAGGGAACAGAGCTATCCTTCGGCGGCGGCTACACCTTC. Its protein product is CASSIGPKGTELSFGGGYTF.

The V call is TRBV10-3, the J call TRBJ1-1; tentatively, D is TRBD1 (5 bases). The germline gives CDR1 ENHRY, CDR2 SYGVKD. V lost 0 bases to trimming and J lost 4 bases, with 15 bases between them. The CDR3 is made up of 16 amino acids. The CDR3 protein is CAISESGRAVGTEAFF. For the CDR3, the DNA is TGTGCCATCAGTGAGTCGGGCAGGGCGGTTGGCACTGAAGCTTTCTTT.

This clone was detected only once. The genes are TRBV2 and TRBJ2-3; D is ambiguous. The V and J ends lost 1 base and 0 bases respectively, with 8 bases between them. Germline values: CDR1 SNHLY, CDR2 FYNNEI. This CDR3 is built from 15 residues. CDR3 nucleotides: TGTGCCAGCAGTGAAGGATGGGGAAGCACAGATACGCAGTATTTT. This codes for CASSEGWGSTDTQYF.

This chain joins TRBV7-3 and TRBJ1-1; the match to TRBD1 covers 7 bases. V lost 0 bases and J lost 3; bases outside the gene matches: 4. The germline CDR1 and CDR2 sequences are SGHTA and FQGTGA. This CDR3 region has 15 residues. In DNA form, the CDR3 reads TGTGCCAGCAGCTTAACAACAGGGGAGGACACTGAAGCTTTCTTT. It codes for CASSLTTGEDTEAFF.

This clone was recorded a few times. The rearrangement links TRBV11-2 to TRBJ1-4; no firm D call. The CDR3 length is 14 residues. Germline CDR1 is SGHAT and CDR2 is FQNNGV. Trimming shortened V by 4 bases and J by 7 bases, and 13 bases separated the two germline ends. Here the CDR3 reads CASSSVRAIEKLFF. CDR3 DNA: TGTGCCAGCAGCTCTGTTCGGGCCATTGAAAAACTGTTTTTT. Using reference TRBV11-2 and TRBJ1-4 for the parts outside the CDR3, the full variable domain is EAGVAQSPRYKIIEKRQSVAFWCNPISGHATLYWYQQILGQGPKLLIQFQNNGVVDDSQLPKDRFSAERLKGVDSTLKIQPAKLEDSAVYLCASSSVRAIEKLFFGSGTQLSVL.

This chain uses TRBV10-3 with TRBJ1-2; a weak D match, TRBD1 (5 bases). CDR3 length: 12 residues. Germline-derived CDR1 and CDR2 are ENHRY and SYGVKD. Trimming took off 5 bases at V and 4 bases at J, with 8 bases between the two ends. The CDR3 nucleotides are TGTGCCATCAGTACTCAGGGCTATGGCTACACCTTC. Translation: CAISTQGYGYTF.

J is TRBJ2-1 and V is TRBV11-2, with unresolved D. There are 16 residues in the CDR3. Germline CDR1 is SGHAT and CDR2 is FQNNGV. V was shortened by 1 base and J by 1 base, with 11 bases between the two germline ends. The CDR3 protein is CASSLAQAWSYNEQFF. The CDR3 DNA reads TGTGCCAGCAGCTTAGCTCAAGCGTGGTCCTACAATGAGCAGTTCTTC.

This chain links TRBV9 with TRBJ2-3, with 10 bases fitting TRBD2. The V gene end was trimmed by 2 bases and the J gene end by 4 bases; junction bases not matched to a gene: 7. The CDR3 sequence is 16 residues long. Germline V gene lookup returns CDR1 SGDLS and CDR2 YYNGEE. CDR3 nucleotide sequence: TGTGCCAGCAGCGTCAGCGGGAGGGGCGTGGCAGATACGCAGTATTTT. Protein product: CASSVSGRGVADTQYF. The whole variable domain, filled in from reference TRBV9 and TRBJ2-3, reads DSGVTQTPKHLITATGQRVTLRCSPRSGDLSVYWYQQSLDQGLQFLIQYYNGEERAKGNILERFSAQQFPDLHSELNLSSLELGDSALYFCASSVSGRGVADTQYFGPGTRLTVL.

This clone was counted at least ten times. The rearrangement joins TRBV5-4 to TRBJ2-1; D may correspond to TRBD1 or TRBD2 (5 bases each). Germline V CDR1 and CDR2: SGHNT, YYREEE (reference sequence). The CDR3 totals 13 residues. The V gene lost 6 bases and the J gene lost 6 bases, with 13 bases spanning the gap. CDR3 region: CASKEPGPNEQFF. DNA for the CDR3: TGTGCCAGCAAGGAACCGGGGCCCAATGAGCAGTTCTTC.

The table lists this clone with a few counts. This chain links TRBV2 with TRBJ2-7; D not certain. Trimming stripped 8 bases from V and 6 bases from J, with 11 bases between. This CDR3 is built from 11 residues. CDR1 and CDR2 (germline): SNHLY, FYNNEI. Here the CDR3 reads CASHVEAEQYF. The CDR3 bases are TGTGCCAGCCACGTTGAGGCCGAGCAGTACTTC.

The sample holds one count of this clone. CDR3 region: CASSPRSAGSSYNEQFF. Here the CDR3 DNA reads TGTGCCAGCAGTCCCCGCTCGGCGGGAAGCTCCTACAATGAGCAGTTCTTC. The rearrangement joins TRBV28 to TRBJ2-1; D possibly corresponds to TRBD2 (6 bases). Germline-derived CDR1 and CDR2 are MDHEN and SYDVKM. Trimming left V 5 bases short and J 0 bases short, with 17 bases between. This CDR3 comprises 17 residues.

This chain uses TRBV9 with TRBJ1-1; D might be TRBD1 (5 bases). V shed 0 bases and J shed 3 bases, with 6 bases lying between them. The germline CDR1 and CDR2 sequences are SGDLS and YYNGEE. The CDR3 contains 13 residues. DNA for the CDR3: TGTGCCAGCAGCGTAGCCAGGGACACTGAAGCTTTCTTT. Its translation: CASSVARDTEAFF.

This chain links TRBV19 with TRBJ2-1; 8 positions agree with TRBD2. CDR1 and CDR2 from the germline V gene are LNHDA and SQIVND (reference sequence). The CDR3 is 15 residues long. Germline trimming cut 4 bases from V and 2 bases from J; bases unmatched to any gene: 4. Written as DNA, the CDR3 is TGTGCCAGTAGTACTAGCGGGTTTACCTACAATGAGCAGTTCTTC. This encodes CASSTSGFTYNEQFF.